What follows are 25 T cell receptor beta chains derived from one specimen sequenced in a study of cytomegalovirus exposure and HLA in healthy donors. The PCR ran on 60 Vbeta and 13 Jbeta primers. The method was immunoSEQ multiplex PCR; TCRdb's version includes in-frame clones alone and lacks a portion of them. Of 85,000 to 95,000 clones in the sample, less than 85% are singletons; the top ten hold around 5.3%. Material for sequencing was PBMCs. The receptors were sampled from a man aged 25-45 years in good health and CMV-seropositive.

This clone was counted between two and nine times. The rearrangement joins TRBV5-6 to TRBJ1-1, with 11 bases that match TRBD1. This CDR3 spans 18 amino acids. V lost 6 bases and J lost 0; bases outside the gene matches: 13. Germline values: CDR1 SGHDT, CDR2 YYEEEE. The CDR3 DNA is TGTGCCAGCAAATCTACTCGGGGACAGGGGGTATTGAACACTGAAGCTTTCTTT. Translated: CASKSTRGQGVLNTEAFF.

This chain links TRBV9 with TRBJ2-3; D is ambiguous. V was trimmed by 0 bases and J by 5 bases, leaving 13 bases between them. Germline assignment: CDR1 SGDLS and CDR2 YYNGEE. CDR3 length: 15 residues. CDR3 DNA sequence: TGTGCCAGCAGCGTAGCCGCGTTTGGTCGAGATACGCAGTATTTT. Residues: CASSVAAFGRDTQYF.

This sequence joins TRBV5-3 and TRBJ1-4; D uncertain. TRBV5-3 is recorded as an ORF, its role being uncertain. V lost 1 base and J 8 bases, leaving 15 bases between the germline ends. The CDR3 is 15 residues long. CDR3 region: CARSLIGLRSEKLFF. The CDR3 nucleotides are TGTGCCAGAAGCTTGATCGGTTTGAGGAGCGAAAAACTGTTTTTT.

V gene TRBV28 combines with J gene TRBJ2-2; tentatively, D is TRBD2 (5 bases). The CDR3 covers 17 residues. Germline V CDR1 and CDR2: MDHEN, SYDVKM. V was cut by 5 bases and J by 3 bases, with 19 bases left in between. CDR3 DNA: TGTGCCAGCAGTACCCGGGAAAGGATCGGAGACACCGGGGAGCTGTTTTTT. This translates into CASSTRERIGDTGELFF.

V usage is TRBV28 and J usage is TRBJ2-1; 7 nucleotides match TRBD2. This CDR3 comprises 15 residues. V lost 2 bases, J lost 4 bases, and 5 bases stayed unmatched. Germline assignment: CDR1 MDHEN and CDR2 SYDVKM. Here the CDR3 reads CASSLAGAPYNEQFF. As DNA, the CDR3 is TGTGCCAGCAGTTTAGCGGGAGCCCCGTACAATGAGCAGTTCTTC.

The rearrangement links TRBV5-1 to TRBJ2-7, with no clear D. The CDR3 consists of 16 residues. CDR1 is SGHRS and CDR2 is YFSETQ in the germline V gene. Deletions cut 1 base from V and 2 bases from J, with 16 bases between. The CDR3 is CASSLLSRVSTYEQYV. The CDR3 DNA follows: TGCGCCAGCAGCTTGCTCTCTCGGGTTTCCACCTACGAGCAGTACGTC.

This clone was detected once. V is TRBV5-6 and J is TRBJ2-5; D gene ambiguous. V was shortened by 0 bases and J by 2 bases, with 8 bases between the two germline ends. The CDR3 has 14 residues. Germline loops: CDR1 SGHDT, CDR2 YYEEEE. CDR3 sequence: CASSLDNRQETQYF. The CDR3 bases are TGTGCCAGCAGCTTGGATAACAGACAAGAGACCCAGTACTTC. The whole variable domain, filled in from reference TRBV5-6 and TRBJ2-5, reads DAGVTQSPTHLIKTRGQQVTLRCSPKSGHDTVSWYQQALGQGPQFIFQYYEEEERQRGNFPDRFSGHQFPNYSSELNVNALLLGDSALYLCASSLDNRQETQYFGPGTRLLVL.

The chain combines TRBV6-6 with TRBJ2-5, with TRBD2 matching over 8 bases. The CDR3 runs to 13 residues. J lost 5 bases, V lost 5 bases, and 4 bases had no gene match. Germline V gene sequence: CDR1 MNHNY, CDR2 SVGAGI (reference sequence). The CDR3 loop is CASSRRGGETQYF. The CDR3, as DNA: TGTGCCAGCAGTCGTCGGGGGGGGGAGACCCAGTACTTC.

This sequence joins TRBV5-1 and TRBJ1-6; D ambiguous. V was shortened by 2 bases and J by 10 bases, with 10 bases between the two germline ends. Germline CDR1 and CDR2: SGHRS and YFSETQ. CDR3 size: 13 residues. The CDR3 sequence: CASSLGLHSPLHF. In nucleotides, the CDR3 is TGCGCCAGCAGCTTAGGACTCCACTCACCCCTCCACTTT.

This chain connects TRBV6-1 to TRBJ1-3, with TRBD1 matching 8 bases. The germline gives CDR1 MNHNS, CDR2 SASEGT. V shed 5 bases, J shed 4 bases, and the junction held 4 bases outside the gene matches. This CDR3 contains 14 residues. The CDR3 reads CASSPDREGNTIYF. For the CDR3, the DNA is TGTGCCAGCAGTCCGGACAGGGAAGGAAACACCATATATTTT.

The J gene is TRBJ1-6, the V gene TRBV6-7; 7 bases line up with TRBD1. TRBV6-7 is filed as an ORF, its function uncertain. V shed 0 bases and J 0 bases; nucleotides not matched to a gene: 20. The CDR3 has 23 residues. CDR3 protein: CASSYSPFYPGQRPSSYNSPLHF. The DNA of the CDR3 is TGTGCCAGCAGTTACTCCCCTTTCTATCCGGGACAGCGCCCGAGCTCCTATAATTCACCCCTCCACTTT.

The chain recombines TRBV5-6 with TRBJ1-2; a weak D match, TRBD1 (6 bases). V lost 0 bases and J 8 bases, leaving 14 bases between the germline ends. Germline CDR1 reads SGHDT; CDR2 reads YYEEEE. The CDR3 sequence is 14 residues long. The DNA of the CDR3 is TGTGCCAGCAGCTTGGTGATGGGGGCGCGGGGCTACACCTTC. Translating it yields CASSLVMGARGYTF.

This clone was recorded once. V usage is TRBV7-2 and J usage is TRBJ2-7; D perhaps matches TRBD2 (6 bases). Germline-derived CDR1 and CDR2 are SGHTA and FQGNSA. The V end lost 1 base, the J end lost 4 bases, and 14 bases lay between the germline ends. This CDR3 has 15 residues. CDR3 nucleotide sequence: TGTGCCAGCAGCTTAGTGGGGGGTCCCAATTACGAGCAGTACGTC. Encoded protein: CASSLVGGPNYEQYV.

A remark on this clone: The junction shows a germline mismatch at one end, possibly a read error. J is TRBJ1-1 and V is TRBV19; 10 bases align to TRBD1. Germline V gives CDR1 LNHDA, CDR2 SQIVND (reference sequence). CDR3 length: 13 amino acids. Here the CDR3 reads CVSEDRGYTEAFF. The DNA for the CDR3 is TGTGTCAGTGAGGACAGGGGGTACACTGAAGCTTTCTTT. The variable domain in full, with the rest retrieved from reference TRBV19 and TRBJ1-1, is DGGITQSPKYLFRKEGQNVTLSCEQNLNHDAMYWYRQDPGQGLRLIYYSQIVNDFQKGDIAEGYSVSREKKESFPLTVTSAQKNPTAFYLCVSEDRGYTEAFFGQGTRLTVV.

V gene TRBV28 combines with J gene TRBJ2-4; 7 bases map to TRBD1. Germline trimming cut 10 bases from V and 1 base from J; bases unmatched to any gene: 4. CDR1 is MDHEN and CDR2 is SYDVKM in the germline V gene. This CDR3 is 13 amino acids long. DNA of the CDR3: TGTGCCACCCAGGACAGGGCCAAAAACATTCAGTACTTC. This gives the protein CATQDRAKNIQYF.

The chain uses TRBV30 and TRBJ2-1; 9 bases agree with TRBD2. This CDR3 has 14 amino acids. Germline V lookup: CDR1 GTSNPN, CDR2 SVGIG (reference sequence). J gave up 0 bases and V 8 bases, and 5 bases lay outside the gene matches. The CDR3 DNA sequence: TGTGCCATACATAGCGGGAGCTCCTACAATGAGCAGTTCTTC. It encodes CAIHSGSSYNEQFF.

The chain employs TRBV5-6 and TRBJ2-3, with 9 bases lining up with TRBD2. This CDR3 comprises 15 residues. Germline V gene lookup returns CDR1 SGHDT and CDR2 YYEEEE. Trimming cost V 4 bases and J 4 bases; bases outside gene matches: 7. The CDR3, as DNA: TGTGCCAGCAGCATTAGACTAGCGGCCTCAGATACGCAGTATTTT. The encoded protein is CASSIRLAASDTQYF.

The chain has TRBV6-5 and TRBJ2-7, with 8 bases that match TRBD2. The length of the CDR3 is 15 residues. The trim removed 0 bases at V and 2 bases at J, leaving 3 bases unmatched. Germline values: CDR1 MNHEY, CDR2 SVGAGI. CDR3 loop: CASSYSSGGAYEQYF. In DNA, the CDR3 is TGTGCCAGCAGTTACTCCTCGGGGGGGGCCTACGAGCAGTACTTC.

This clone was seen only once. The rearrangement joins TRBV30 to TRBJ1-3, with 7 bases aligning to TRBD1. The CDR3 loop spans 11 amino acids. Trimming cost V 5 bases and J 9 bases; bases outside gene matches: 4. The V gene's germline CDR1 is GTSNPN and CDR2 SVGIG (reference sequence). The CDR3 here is CAWEGAATIYF. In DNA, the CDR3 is TGTGCCTGGGAGGGGGCGGCCACCATATATTTT.

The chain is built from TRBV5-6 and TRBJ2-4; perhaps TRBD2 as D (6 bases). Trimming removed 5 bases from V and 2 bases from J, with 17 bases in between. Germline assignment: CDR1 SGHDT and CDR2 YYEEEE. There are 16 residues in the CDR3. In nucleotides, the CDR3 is TGTGCCAGCAGTCGACTATGGGCGGGGACCAAAAACATTCAGTACTTC. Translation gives CASSRLWAGTKNIQYF.

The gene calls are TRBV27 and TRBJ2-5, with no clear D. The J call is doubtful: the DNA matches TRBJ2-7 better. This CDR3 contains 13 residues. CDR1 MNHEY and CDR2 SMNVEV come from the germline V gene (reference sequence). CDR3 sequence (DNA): TGTGCCAGCAGTTTAGCCCCTTCCTACGAGCAGTACTTC. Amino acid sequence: CASSLAPSYEQYF.

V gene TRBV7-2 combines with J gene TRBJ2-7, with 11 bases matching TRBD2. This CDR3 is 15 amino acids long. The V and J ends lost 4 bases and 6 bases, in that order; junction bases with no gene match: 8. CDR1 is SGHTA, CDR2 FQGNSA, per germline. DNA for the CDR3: TGTGCCAGCAGCTCCTTTAGCGGGAGGGCCCGCGAGCAGTACTTC. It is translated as CASSSFSGRAREQYF. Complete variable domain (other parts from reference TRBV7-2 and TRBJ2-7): GAGVSQSPSNKVTEKGKDVELRCDPISGHTALYWYRQSLGQGLEFLIYFQGNSAPDKSGLPSDRFSAERTGGSVSTLTIQRTQQEDSAVYLCASSSFSGRAREQYFGPGTRLTVT.

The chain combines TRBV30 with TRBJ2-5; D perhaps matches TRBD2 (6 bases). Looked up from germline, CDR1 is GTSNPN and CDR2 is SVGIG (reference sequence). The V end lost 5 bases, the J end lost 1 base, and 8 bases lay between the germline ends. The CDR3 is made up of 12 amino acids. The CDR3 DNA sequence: TGTGCCTGGGGGGACTTCCAAGAGACCCAGTACTTC. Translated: CAWGDFQETQYF.

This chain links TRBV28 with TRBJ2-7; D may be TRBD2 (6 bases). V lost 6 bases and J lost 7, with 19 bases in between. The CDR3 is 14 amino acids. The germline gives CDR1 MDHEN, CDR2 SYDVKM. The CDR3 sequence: CASSRPGGLQEQYF. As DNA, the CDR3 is TGTGCCAGCAGCCGACCTGGGGGACTGCAGGAGCAGTACTTC.

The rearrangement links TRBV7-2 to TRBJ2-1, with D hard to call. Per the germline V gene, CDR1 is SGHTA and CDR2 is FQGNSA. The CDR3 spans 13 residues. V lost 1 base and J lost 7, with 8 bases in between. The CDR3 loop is CASSLGLSNEQFF. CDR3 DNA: TGTGCCAGCAGCTTAGGACTCTCGAATGAGCAGTTCTTC.